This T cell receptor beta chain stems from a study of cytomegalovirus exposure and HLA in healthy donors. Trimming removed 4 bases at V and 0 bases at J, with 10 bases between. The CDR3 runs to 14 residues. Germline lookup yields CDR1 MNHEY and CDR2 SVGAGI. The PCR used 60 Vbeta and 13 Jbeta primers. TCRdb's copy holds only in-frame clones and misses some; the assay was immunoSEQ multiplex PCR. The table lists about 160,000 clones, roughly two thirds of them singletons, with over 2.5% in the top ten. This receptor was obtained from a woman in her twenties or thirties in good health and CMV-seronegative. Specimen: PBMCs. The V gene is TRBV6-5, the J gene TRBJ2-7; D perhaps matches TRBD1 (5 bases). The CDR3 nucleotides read TGTGCCAGCAGTTTGGGGCAGAGCTCCTACGAGCAGTACTTC. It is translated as CASSLGQSSYEQYF.